The entry that follows covers one T cell receptor (beta chain) sequence. Its target is not known. The data are from a study of PD-1 blockade in classical Hodgkin lymphoma. Study results and caveats: Baseline diversity resembling that of newly diagnosed patients was seen in complete responders.

V was pared by 1 base and J by 0 bases, with 12 bases of the junction left unmatched. Germline V gives CDR1 KGHSH, CDR2 LQKENI. This CDR3 is built from 20 residues. The data were produced by immunoSEQ multiplex PCR, yet TCRdb's version contains in-frame clones alone and is incomplete. The top ten hold roughly 8% of the sample, which has about 64,000 clones, just over 90% seen once. Time point of the sample: cycle 4 day 1 (C4D1), after more than five weeks of nivolumab. Relapse after autologous stem cell transplantation occurred in every patient, and brentuximab vedotin exposure varied. J is TRBJ2-6 and V is TRBV18; 7 bases are a match to TRBD1. The sample consisted of peripheral blood mononuclear cells (PBMCs), taken before the fourth cycle of nivolumab. The TCR was taken from a human donor with classical Hodgkin lymphoma. The CDR3 reads CASSPRTGLHMISGANVLTF. Written as DNA, the CDR3 is TGTGCCAGCTCACCACGGACAGGCCTCCATATGATCTCTGGGGCCAACGTCCTGACTTTC.